One sample yielded the 3 T cell receptor beta chains listed below, sequenced in a study of blood T cell repertoires in COVID-19. Clones were sequenced by immunoSEQ multiplex PCR, and TCRdb holds only the in-frame ones, with some missing. The repertoire consists of some 200,000 clones, with 84% occurring once and the leading ten covering roughly 18%. Material for sequencing was peripheral blood. These receptors all stem from a woman aged 80 or over with active or convalescent COVID-19.

The V gene is TRBV11-2, the J gene TRBJ2-5, with a possible D match to TRBD1 (5 bases). The CDR3 is 13 amino acids. Looked up from germline, CDR1 is SGHAT and CDR2 is FQNNGV. Trimming removed 5 bases from V and 5 bases from J, with 12 bases in between. As DNA, the CDR3 is TGTGCCAGCAGCAACCAGGGTCGGGAGACCCAGTACTTC. Translated: CASSNQGRETQYF.

The rearrangement links TRBV30 to TRBJ1-1; 7 nucleotides agree with TRBD1. Unmatched junction bases numbered 3, after V lost 3 bases and J lost 2 bases. The germline gives CDR1 GTSNPN, CDR2 SVGIG (reference sequence). The CDR3 is made up of 13 amino acids. The CDR3 reads CAWSRGGNTEAFF. CDR3 coding DNA: TGTGCCTGGAGCAGAGGGGGCAACACTGAAGCTTTCTTT.

V is TRBV30 and J is TRBJ1-5; tentatively, D is TRBD1 (6 bases). Looked up from germline, CDR1 is GTSNPN and CDR2 is SVGIG (reference sequence). The CDR3 totals 15 residues. V was clipped by 1 base and J by 2 bases, with 12 bases between them. CDR3 in amino acids: CAWSGARTGNQPQHF. CDR3 sequence (DNA): TGTGCCTGGAGTGGGGCCAGGACAGGCAATCAGCCCCAGCATTTT.